This T cell receptor beta chain was identified in a study of tumor and adjacent non-tumor tissue in lung cancer. Study-level background: Millions of productive TCRbeta reads were obtained per sample on average.

This sample's RNA came from whole unsorted tissue. A modified ARM-PCR protocol with three rounds of nested PCR amplified TCRbeta. MiXCR was run by TCRdb on the multiplex PCR reads, yielding one entry per CDR3 protein. The sample consists of roughly 65,000 distinct CDR3 sequences, roughly three fifths of them appearing once. Points on this clonotype: One end of the junction is discordant with germline, which a read error may explain.

There are 13 residues in the CDR3. The germline CDR1 and CDR2 sequences are SGHRS and YFSETQ. Input material: lung tumor tissue. This chain links TRBV5-1 with TRBJ2-5; 8 nucleotides agree with TRBD2. The TCR originated in a man between 50 and 59 years old with non-small cell lung cancer. CDR3 residues: CVSSGGQGETQYF. The CDR3 region has the DNA TGCGTCAGCAGCGGGGGTCAGGGAGAGACCCAGTACTTC.